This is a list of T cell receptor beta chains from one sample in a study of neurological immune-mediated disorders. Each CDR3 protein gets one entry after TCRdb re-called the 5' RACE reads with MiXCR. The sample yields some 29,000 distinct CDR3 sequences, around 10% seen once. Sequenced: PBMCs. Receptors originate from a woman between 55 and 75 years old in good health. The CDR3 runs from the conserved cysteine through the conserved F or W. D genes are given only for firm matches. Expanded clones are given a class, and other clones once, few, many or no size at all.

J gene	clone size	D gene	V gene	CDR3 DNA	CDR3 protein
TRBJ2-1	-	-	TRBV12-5	TGTGCTAGTGGTCTCCGGCCATTGGGACATGGCAATGAGCAGTTCTTC	CASGLRPLGHGNEQFF
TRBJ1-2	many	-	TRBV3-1	TGTGCCAGCAGCCAGGCCCAGTATGGCTACACCTTC	CASSQAQYGYTF
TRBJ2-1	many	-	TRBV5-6	TGTGCCAGCAGCTTGGCCCCTGGCCATGGGACCTACAATGAGCAGTTCTTC	CASSLAPGHGTYNEQFF
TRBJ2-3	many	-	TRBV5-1	TGCGCCAGCAGCTTGGGAGGGATAGAGAGCACAGATACGCAGTATTTT	CASSLGGIESTDTQYF
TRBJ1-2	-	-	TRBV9	TGTGCCAGCGGCGTAGAATCTTGGGGGGCGGCCTATGGCTACACCTTC	CASGVESWGAAYGYTF
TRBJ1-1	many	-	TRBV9	TGTGCCAGCAACCCCGAGGGCAACACTGAAGCTTTCTTT	CASNPEGNTEAFF
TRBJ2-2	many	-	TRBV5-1	TGCGCCAGCAGCTTGAGGAACACCGGGGAGCTGTTTTTT	CASSLRNTGELFF
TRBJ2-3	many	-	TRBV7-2	TGTGCCAGCAGTCGGGACTGGGGCACAGATACGCAGTATTTT	CASSRDWGTDTQYF
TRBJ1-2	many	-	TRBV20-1	TGCAGTGCTAGTTTTGGGAACTATGGCTACACCTTC	CSASFGNYGYTF
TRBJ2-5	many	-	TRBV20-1	TGCAGTGCTGGCCCCAGGACCCAGTACTTC	CSAGPRTQYF
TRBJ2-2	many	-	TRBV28	TGTGCCAGCAGTCCCGGTGGCGGTTATACGAACACCGGGGAGCTGTTTTTT	CASSPGGGYTNTGELFF
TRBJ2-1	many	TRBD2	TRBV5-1	TGCGCCAGCCACAGAGCAGCGGGGGGGACTCAGGCGGGTGAGCAGTTCTTC	CASHRAAGGTQAGEQFF
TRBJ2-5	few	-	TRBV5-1	TGCGCCAGCAGCTTGGTGGTTGGGCAAGAGACCCAGTACTTC	CASSLVVGQETQYF
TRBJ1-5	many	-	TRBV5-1	TGCGCCAGCAGTGAGGATGGCAATCAGCCCCAGCATTTT	CASSEDGNQPQHF
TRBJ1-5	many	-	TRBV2	TGTGCCAGCGATAGTTATAGCAATCAGCCCCAGCATTTT	CASDSYSNQPQHF
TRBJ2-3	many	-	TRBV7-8	TGTGCCAGCAGCGTAGTAACGGGGAGCACAGATACGCAGTATTTT	CASSVVTGSTDTQYF
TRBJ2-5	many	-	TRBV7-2	TGTGCCAGCAGCTCCTCGCAAACCCAGTACTTC	CASSSSQTQYF
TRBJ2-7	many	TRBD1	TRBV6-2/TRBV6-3	TGTGCCAGCAGCGGGACAGGCGGAAGCTCCTACGAGCAGTACTTC	CASSGTGGSSYEQYF
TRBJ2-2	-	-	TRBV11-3	TGTGCCAGCAGCTTAGAACCGCATCTCACCTGGGAGCTGTTTTTT	CASSLEPHLTWELFF
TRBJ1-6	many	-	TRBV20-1	TGCAGTGCTAGAGGGTCTCGCAATAATTCACCCCTCCACTTT	CSARGSRNNSPLHF
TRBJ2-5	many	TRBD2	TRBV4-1	TGCGCCAGCAGCCAAGATCTGGCTAGCGGGGGCTGGCCATACTTC	CASSQDLASGGWPYF
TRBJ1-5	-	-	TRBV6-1	TGTGCCAGCAGCCGGGAGAAGGGTCAGCCCCAGCATTTT	CASSREKGQPQHF
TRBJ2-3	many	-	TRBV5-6	TGTGCCAGCAGCCCGGTGACAGGAGGGACTAGCACAGATACGCAGTATTTT	CASSPVTGGTSTDTQYF
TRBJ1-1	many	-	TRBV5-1	TGCGCCAGCAGCTTGTTTCCCCAGGAGGAAGCTTTCTTT	CASSLFPQEEAFF
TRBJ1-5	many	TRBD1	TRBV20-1	TGCAGTGCTAGAAGACAGGGGGGCAATCAGCCCCAGCATTTT	CSARRQGGNQPQHF
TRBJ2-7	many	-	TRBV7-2	TGTGCCAGCAGCCCCATAGGAGTAGTCTACGAGCAGTACTTC	CASSPIGVVYEQYF
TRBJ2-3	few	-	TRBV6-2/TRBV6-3	TGTGCCAGCAGTACAATTACCTCGGGGGATACGCAGTATTTT	CASSTITSGDTQYF
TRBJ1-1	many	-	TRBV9	TGTGCCAGCAGCGTAGAACTTCAGGGAGGCACTGAAGCTTTCTTT	CASSVELQGGTEAFF
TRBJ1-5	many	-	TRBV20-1	TGCAGTGAGGCGAGCTGGGGCAATCAGCCCCAGCATTTT	CSEASWGNQPQHF
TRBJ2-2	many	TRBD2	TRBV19	TGTGCCAGTAAATTAGCGGGGGCCGCCCCGAACACCGGGGAGCTGTTTTTT	CASKLAGAAPNTGELFF
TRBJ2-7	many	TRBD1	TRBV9	TGTGCCAGCAGCGGCCCACGGACAGGGATCAACGAGCAGTACTTC	CASSGPRTGINEQYF
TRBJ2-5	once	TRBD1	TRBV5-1	TGCGCCAGCAGCTCGGCCCCTGGACAGGGCCAAGAGACCCAGTACTTC	CASSSAPGQGQETQYF
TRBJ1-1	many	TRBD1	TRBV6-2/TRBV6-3	TGTGCCAGCAGTCAACTATCTGGACAGGGGACAATGAACACTGAAGCTTTCTTT	CASSQLSGQGTMNTEAFF
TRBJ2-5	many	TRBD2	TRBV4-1	TGCGCCAGCCGAGGACTAGCGGGGAACATGTTGGAGAAAGAGACCCAGTACTTC	CASRGLAGNMLEKETQYF
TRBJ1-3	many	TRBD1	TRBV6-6	TGTGCCAGCAGTTACTCAATTAGACAGGGGGAAGGGCACACCATATATTTT	CASSYSIRQGEGHTIYF
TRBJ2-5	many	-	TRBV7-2	TGTGCCAGCAGCCCACCCCCTAGCGCCCAAGAGACCCAGTACTTC	CASSPPPSAQETQYF
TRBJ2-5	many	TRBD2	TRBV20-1	TGCAGTGCTCCCACTTTACTAGCGGGGCCTCAAGAGACCCAGTACTTC	CSAPTLLAGPQETQYF
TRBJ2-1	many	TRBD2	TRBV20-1	TGCAGTGCCAACGGGGGACTAGCGGGGGGGCGTTACAATGAGCAGTTCTTC	CSANGGLAGGRYNEQFF
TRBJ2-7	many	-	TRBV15	TGTGCCACCAGCAGTCCTCGGCGCTACGAGCAGTACTTC	CATSSPRRYEQYF
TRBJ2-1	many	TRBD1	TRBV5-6	TGTGCCAGCAGCTCGGACAGGTTACCTTACAATGAGCAGTTCTTC	CASSSDRLPYNEQFF
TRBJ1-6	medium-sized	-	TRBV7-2	TGTGCCAGCAGCTTCACTGACTCACCCCTCCACTTT	CASSFTDSPLHF
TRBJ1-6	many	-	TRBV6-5	TGTGCCAGCAGCCCCGGGCAGCCGGGAAGGTCACCCCTCCACTTT	CASSPGQPGRSPLHF
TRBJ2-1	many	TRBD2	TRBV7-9	TGTGCCAGCAGCCATCCGGGGCGGGGGGGGATGTTCCATGAGCAGTTCTTC	CASSHPGRGGMFHEQFF
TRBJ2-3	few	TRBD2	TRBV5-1	TGCGCCAGCGCCGGGACTAGCGGGGTGGATACGCAGTATTTT	CASAGTSGVDTQYF